This T cell receptor beta chain derives from a study of CD8 T cells in Susac syndrome (dated by TCRdb to about 2019). Study-level background: Repertoire sequencing was used to test whether CD8+ T cell activation and differentiation in Susac syndrome was antigen driven. CD8+ T cell repertoire clonality was compared between some 12 healthy donors, approximately 14 Susac syndrome patients and around 15 multiple sclerosis patients. Here is what the overall study found, with its caveats: The number of individuals in the TCR sequencing and HLA analysis was acknowledged as relatively small.

Peripheral blood CD8+ and CD4+ T cells from healthy donors, Susac syndrome patients and multiple sclerosis patients were profiled by high-throughput TCR beta sequencing. Healthy donors were age- and sex-matched controls. Bulk CD8+ and CD4+ T cells were purified by magnetic negative isolation, whereas CD8+ TEMRA cells were enriched by FACS. Blood was drawn into EDTA tubes, processed within 24 hours, and PBMCs were isolated by density gradient centrifugation. PBMCs intended for TCR sequencing were frozen in liquid nitrogen and were later thawed in a 37 degrees C water bath. The sorted or isolated CD4+, CD8+ and CD8+ TEMRA cells had a purity of 90% or higher. A word on this clonotype: Its antigen is not yet known. Within one base of it there is no much larger clone, and no base qualities were kept.

RNA was extracted using the RNeasy kit, and roughly 0.5 to 1 microgram was reverse transcribed with random hexamers. TCR beta CDR3 regions were amplified with the immunoSEQ multiplex PCR assay covering 54 Vbeta and 13 Jbeta segments. To correct PCR amplification bias, a synthetic template baseline was used for both primer optimization and computational correction. As for how the authors treated the data: Reads were annotated to V, D and J genes per IMGT and analyzed with immunoSEQ Analyzer, keeping only productive sequences. Clonality was computed as one minus Shannon entropy normalized by log2 of the number of productive unique sequences. Public and private clones were assessed among the 100 most prevalent clones of each patient and control. A clone was defined as Susac-specific if it was absent from the healthy and MS cohorts, from approximately 980 published viral clones and from other ImmuneACCESS disease sequences. TCRdb reprocessing: public reads trimmed at Q25 with fastp, clones called with MiXCR, in-frame beta chains kept. A single entry per CDR3 protein holds the most common genes and DNA from its merged rows. These V and J calls derive from TCRdb rather than the authors' analysis. This sample has more than 65,000 distinct CDR3 sequences in its table, and 85% to 95% of those were observed once. 0.2% to 0.25% of the sample is taken by the ten largest.

The junction shows trimming of 0 bases on V and 3 bases on J, plus 10 bases between the germline ends. The CDR3 goes from the cysteine to the phenylalanine over 14 residues. Only the CDR3 region is kept as DNA, spanning 42 bases read in frame from base 1. Looking up the germline V gene yields CDR1 SGHRS and CDR2 YFSETQ. This sequence uses TRBV5-1 and TRBJ2-7, with the D call perhaps TRBD1 or TRBD2, each one matching 5 bases. The sample consisted of CD8+ T cells from PBMCs. This receptor was identified in a human donor in good health. This receptor has the CDR3 CASSLEGTNYEQYF. The nucleotide sequence is given as TGCGCCAGCAGCTTGGAAGGGACCAACTACGAGCAGTACTTC.